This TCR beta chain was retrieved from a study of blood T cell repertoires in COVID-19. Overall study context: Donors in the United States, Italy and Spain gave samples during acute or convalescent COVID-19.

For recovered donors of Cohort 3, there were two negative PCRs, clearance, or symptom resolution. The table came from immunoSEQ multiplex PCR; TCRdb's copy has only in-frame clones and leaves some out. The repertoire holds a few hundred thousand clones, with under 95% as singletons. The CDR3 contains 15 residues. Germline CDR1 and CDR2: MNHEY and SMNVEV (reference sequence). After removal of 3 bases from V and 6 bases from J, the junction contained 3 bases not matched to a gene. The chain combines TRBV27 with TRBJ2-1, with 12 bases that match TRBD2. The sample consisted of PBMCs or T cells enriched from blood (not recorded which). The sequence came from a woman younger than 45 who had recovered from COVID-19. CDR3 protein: CASSLGTSGLNEQFF. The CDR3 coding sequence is TGTGCCAGCAGTTTGGGGACTAGCGGGCTCAATGAGCAGTTCTTC.